Listed below are T cell receptor beta chains from one sample, sequenced in a study of blood T cell repertoires in COVID-19. Sequencing used immunoSEQ multiplex PCR; TCRdb keeps in-frame clones, though not all of them. The table shows about 250,000 clones, with roughly 80% occurring only once. Source material: peripheral blood. Receptor source: an elderly man with acute or convalescent COVID-19. Each CDR3 is given with its conserved first and last residue. D genes are given only for firm matches. The size field is filled for only some rows; it gives once, few, many or a size class.

d_call: .
clone_size: .
j_call: TRBJ1-2
v_call: TRBV10-3
cdr3_nt: TGTGCCATCGGGTACAGGGAGGGCTACACCTTC
cdr3_aa: CAIGYREGYTF

d_call: .
clone_size: .
j_call: TRBJ1-6
v_call: TRBV19
cdr3_nt: TGTGCCAGTACCACACAGGGACCCCTCCACTTT
cdr3_aa: CASTTQGPLHF

d_call: TRBD2
clone_size: .
j_call: TRBJ2-1
v_call: TRBV28
cdr3_nt: TGTGCCAGCAGCCCCAATGCCAAACTAGCGGCACACAATGAGCAGTTCTTC
cdr3_aa: CASSPNAKLAAHNEQFF

d_call: .
clone_size: once
j_call: TRBJ2-1
v_call: TRBV18
cdr3_nt: TGTGCCAGCTCACCCGTAGTTTTCAATGAGCAGTTCTTC
cdr3_aa: CASSPVVFNEQFF

d_call: .
clone_size: .
j_call: TRBJ2-7
v_call: TRBV5-1
cdr3_nt: TGCGCCAGCAGCTTGGCCCCCGGGTCATCCTACGAGCAGTACTTC
cdr3_aa: CASSLAPGSSYEQYF

d_call: TRBD2
clone_size: .
j_call: TRBJ2-6
v_call: TRBV2
cdr3_nt: TGTGCCACGAGGATGGGAGGGGTCCTCGTGGGTGGGGCCAACGTCCTGACTTTC
cdr3_aa: CATRMGGVLVGGANVLTF

d_call: .
clone_size: .
j_call: TRBJ1-1
v_call: TRBV5-6
cdr3_nt: TGTGCCAGCAGCCCCTTCGGGGGGGGAATTATTATGAACACTGAAGCTTTCTTT
cdr3_aa: CASSPFGGGIIMNTEAFF

d_call: .
clone_size: .
j_call: TRBJ2-2
v_call: TRBV19
cdr3_nt: TGTGCCAGTAGTGGGCCGGGAGGGGGCAACACCGGGGAGCTGTTTTTT
cdr3_aa: CASSGPGGGNTGELFF

d_call: .
clone_size: .
j_call: TRBJ2-3
v_call: TRBV11-3
cdr3_nt: TGTGCCAGCAGCTTAACCGGGTTTGTCGATACGCAGTATTTT
cdr3_aa: CASSLTGFVDTQYF

d_call: .
clone_size: .
j_call: TRBJ1-1
v_call: TRBV10-2
cdr3_nt: TGCGCCAGCAGATCTTGGTCCGGGGGTGTGAACACTGAAGCTTTCTTT
cdr3_aa: CASRSWSGGVNTEAFF

d_call: .
clone_size: .
j_call: TRBJ1-3
v_call: TRBV6-5
cdr3_nt: TGTGCCAGCAGTTTTGACTCTGTTCGGGCTGGAAACACCATATATTTT
cdr3_aa: CASSFDSVRAGNTIYF

d_call: TRBD1
clone_size: .
j_call: TRBJ2-2
v_call: TRBV29-1
cdr3_nt: TGCAGCGTTTCGCCGGGACAGGTTTCTACCGGGGAGCTGTTTTTT
cdr3_aa: CSVSPGQVSTGELFF

d_call: TRBD2
clone_size: .
j_call: TRBJ2-1
v_call: TRBV5-1
cdr3_nt: TGCGCCAGCAGGCCCGGGACTAGTGACAATGAGCAGTTCTTC
cdr3_aa: CASRPGTSDNEQFF

d_call: TRBD2
clone_size: .
j_call: TRBJ2-7
v_call: TRBV28
cdr3_nt: TGTGCCAGCAGTCTTATGGGCGGGGGGCCCTACGAGCAGTACTTC
cdr3_aa: CASSLMGGGPYEQYF

d_call: .
clone_size: .
j_call: TRBJ1-1
v_call: TRBV29-1
cdr3_nt: TGCAGCGTTTCATCCTTCGGGGTAAGGGAAGCTTTCTTT
cdr3_aa: CSVSSFGVREAFF

d_call: .
clone_size: .
j_call: TRBJ2-3
v_call: TRBV6-6
cdr3_nt: TGTGCCAGCAGTTACAGCCCCTTTACGCAGTATTTT
cdr3_aa: CASSYSPFTQYF

d_call: TRBD2
clone_size: .
j_call: TRBJ2-7
v_call: TRBV7-2
cdr3_nt: TGTGCCAGCAGCTTAGCCAGACTAGCAGCTCGCTTTGGCGAGCAGTACTTC
cdr3_aa: CASSLARLAARFGEQYF

d_call: .
clone_size: .
j_call: TRBJ1-6
v_call: TRBV7-6
cdr3_nt: TGTGCCAGCAGCTTAGTCACAGGGTATAATTCACCCCTCCACTTT
cdr3_aa: CASSLVTGYNSPLHF

d_call: .
clone_size: once
j_call: TRBJ1-5
v_call: TRBV27
cdr3_nt: TGTGCCAGCACCCCCGGGGGGGCGCCTGGCAATCAGCCCCAGCATTTT
cdr3_aa: CASTPGGAPGNQPQHF

d_call: TRBD1
clone_size: .
j_call: TRBJ1-1
v_call: TRBV11-2
cdr3_nt: TGTGCCAGCAGCTTAGATTTGGACAGGGGTGGGTGGAACACTGAAGCTTTCTTT
cdr3_aa: CASSLDLDRGGWNTEAFF

d_call: .
clone_size: once
j_call: TRBJ1-1
v_call: TRBV28
cdr3_nt: TGTGCCAGCAGTTTAGTTGGAGGAGGGTCGTCCTATGAAGCTTTCTTT
cdr3_aa: CASSLVGGGSSYEAFF

d_call: TRBD2
clone_size: .
j_call: TRBJ2-5
v_call: TRBV20-1
cdr3_nt: TGCAGTGCTAGTCATCATTCGGACAGGCTAGCGGGAGGTGGGGAGACCCAGTACTTC
cdr3_aa: CSASHHSDRLAGGGETQYF

d_call: TRBD1
clone_size: .
j_call: TRBJ2-1
v_call: TRBV20-1
cdr3_nt: TGCAGTGCCGGACAGGGCAATGAGCAGTTCTTC
cdr3_aa: CSAGQGNEQFF

d_call: .
clone_size: .
j_call: TRBJ1-1
v_call: TRBV5-1
cdr3_nt: TGCGCCAGCAGCTTGGCCTGGCTGGGGGCGAACACTGAAGCTTTCTTT
cdr3_aa: CASSLAWLGANTEAFF

d_call: TRBD2
clone_size: few
j_call: TRBJ2-1
v_call: TRBV4-2
cdr3_nt: TGTGCCAGCAGCCAAGAAGGGACCGGGACTAGCGGATACAATGAGCAGTTCTTC
cdr3_aa: CASSQEGTGTSGYNEQFF

d_call: .
clone_size: .
j_call: TRBJ1-2
v_call: TRBV5-5
cdr3_nt: TGTGCCAGCAGCTCCCCGGGCAGGGCTAACTATGGCTACACCTTC
cdr3_aa: CASSSPGRANYGYTF

d_call: .
clone_size: .
j_call: TRBJ1-1
v_call: TRBV2
cdr3_nt: TGTGCCAGCAGTTGGGGAGGGGCTTCGGTTTCACGGACTGAAGCTTTCTTT
cdr3_aa: CASSWGGASVSRTEAFF

d_call: .
clone_size: .
j_call: TRBJ2-6
v_call: TRBV18
cdr3_nt: TGTGCCAGCTCACCGATAGAGGCTGGGGCCAACGTCCTGACTTTC
cdr3_aa: CASSPIEAGANVLTF

d_call: TRBD1
clone_size: .
j_call: TRBJ1-2
v_call: TRBV19
cdr3_nt: TGTGCCAGTAGTATGACAGGGAGTAGTGGCTATGGCTACACCTTC
cdr3_aa: CASSMTGSSGYGYTF

d_call: .
clone_size: once
j_call: TRBJ1-5
v_call: TRBV24-1
cdr3_nt: TGTGCCACCAGCGATCCCCGGGAGGGCAGCAATCAGCCCCAGCATTTT
cdr3_aa: CATSDPREGSNQPQHF

d_call: TRBD1
clone_size: .
j_call: TRBJ2-7
v_call: TRBV5-1
cdr3_nt: TGCGCCAGCAGCTTTGAAAGGGGGCGACTCTCCTACGAGCAGTACTTC
cdr3_aa: CASSFERGRLSYEQYF

d_call: TRBD1
clone_size: once
j_call: TRBJ2-7
v_call: TRBV5-6
cdr3_nt: TGTGCCAGCTACCGACAGGGGTATCCCTACGAGCAGTACTTC
cdr3_aa: CASYRQGYPYEQYF

d_call: TRBD2
clone_size: .
j_call: TRBJ2-7
v_call: TRBV5-6
cdr3_nt: TGTGCCAGCAGCCCTAGACTAGCGGGAGGCCCCCATTCCTACGAGCAGTACTTC
cdr3_aa: CASSPRLAGGPHSYEQYF

d_call: .
clone_size: few
j_call: TRBJ1-1
v_call: TRBV12-3/TRBV12-4
cdr3_nt: TGTGCCAGCAGTGCCAATCGGGGAGCTTTCTTT
cdr3_aa: CASSANRGAFF

d_call: TRBD2
clone_size: .
j_call: TRBJ2-2
v_call: TRBV19
cdr3_nt: TGTGCCAGTGCGGGACTAGCGGGGATCGGGGAGCTGTTTTTT
cdr3_aa: CASAGLAGIGELFF

d_call: TRBD2
clone_size: .
j_call: TRBJ2-3
v_call: TRBV19
cdr3_nt: TGTGCCAGTACCACCCTAGCGGGGAGGGGAGATACGCAGTATTTT
cdr3_aa: CASTTLAGRGDTQYF

d_call: TRBD1
clone_size: .
j_call: TRBJ1-1
v_call: TRBV10-3
cdr3_nt: TGTGCCATCAGAGCACAGGGGCAGAACACTGAAGCTTTCTTT
cdr3_aa: CAIRAQGQNTEAFF

d_call: TRBD1
clone_size: .
j_call: TRBJ1-5
v_call: TRBV2
cdr3_nt: TGTGCCAGCACCGGGACAGGAGGAAATAGCAATCAGCCCCAGCATTTT
cdr3_aa: CASTGTGGNSNQPQHF

d_call: TRBD1
clone_size: .
j_call: TRBJ1-5
v_call: TRBV2
cdr3_nt: TGTGCCAGCAGCCCCGGGACAGGGCGCACCCCTGATGGGAATAGCAATCAGCCCCAGCATTTT
cdr3_aa: CASSPGTGRTPDGNSNQPQHF

d_call: .
clone_size: once
j_call: TRBJ1-4
v_call: TRBV12-3/TRBV12-4
cdr3_nt: TGTGCCAGCAGTCCTAGGCCTGAAAAACTGTTTTTT
cdr3_aa: CASSPRPEKLFF

d_call: .
clone_size: .
j_call: TRBJ2-1
v_call: TRBV5-1
cdr3_nt: TGCGCCAGCAGCTCCCAGGGTCCCGGGAGCAATGAGCAGTTCTTC
cdr3_aa: CASSSQGPGSNEQFF

d_call: .
clone_size: .
j_call: TRBJ1-4
v_call: TRBV19
cdr3_nt: TGTGCCAGTAGTATGGGCGGGACTGCAACTAATGAAAAACTGTTTTTT
cdr3_aa: CASSMGGTATNEKLFF

d_call: .
clone_size: .
j_call: TRBJ2-3
v_call: TRBV7-9
cdr3_nt: TGTGCCAGCAGCCTCCGACCCGACGGGGATACGCAGTATTTT
cdr3_aa: CASSLRPDGDTQYF